This T cell receptor beta chain was sequenced during a study of metastatic and nonmetastatic thyroid tumors. Study as a whole: Repertoires were compared across blood and tumor or nodule tissue from malignant and benign thyroid patients.

The CDR3 is 16 residues long. The germline gives CDR1 ENHRY, CDR2 SYGVKD. V lost 3 bases to trimming and J lost 1 base, with 14 bases between them. Note on this clone: What it binds is not known.

Study results and caveats: Reportedly, malignant thyroid tumors had significantly higher TCR beta diversity than benign nodules, in blood and tumor.

As originally analysed: A classifier of distant metastasis in papillary thyroid cancer was built from CDR3 differences (across clinicopathological groups). TCRdb re-clonotyped the PCR reads via MiXCR. The authors' filters were not applied to this entry. The repertoire includes under 35,000 clones, roughly a fifth of them detected once, and 22% sits in the top ten. There were no patients who had received any treatment before thyroid surgery. Sequenced material: blood. The chain uses TRBV10-3 and TRBJ2-3, with unresolved D. The receptor was derived from a female donor with papillary thyroid cancer or a benign thyroid nodule (not recorded which). Some clones in this sample may be carry-over from other donors' samples. CDR3 bases: TGTGCCATCAGTGACGGTTTTCTATTGGGCACAGATACGCAGTATTTT. This translates into CAISDGFLLGTDTQYF.